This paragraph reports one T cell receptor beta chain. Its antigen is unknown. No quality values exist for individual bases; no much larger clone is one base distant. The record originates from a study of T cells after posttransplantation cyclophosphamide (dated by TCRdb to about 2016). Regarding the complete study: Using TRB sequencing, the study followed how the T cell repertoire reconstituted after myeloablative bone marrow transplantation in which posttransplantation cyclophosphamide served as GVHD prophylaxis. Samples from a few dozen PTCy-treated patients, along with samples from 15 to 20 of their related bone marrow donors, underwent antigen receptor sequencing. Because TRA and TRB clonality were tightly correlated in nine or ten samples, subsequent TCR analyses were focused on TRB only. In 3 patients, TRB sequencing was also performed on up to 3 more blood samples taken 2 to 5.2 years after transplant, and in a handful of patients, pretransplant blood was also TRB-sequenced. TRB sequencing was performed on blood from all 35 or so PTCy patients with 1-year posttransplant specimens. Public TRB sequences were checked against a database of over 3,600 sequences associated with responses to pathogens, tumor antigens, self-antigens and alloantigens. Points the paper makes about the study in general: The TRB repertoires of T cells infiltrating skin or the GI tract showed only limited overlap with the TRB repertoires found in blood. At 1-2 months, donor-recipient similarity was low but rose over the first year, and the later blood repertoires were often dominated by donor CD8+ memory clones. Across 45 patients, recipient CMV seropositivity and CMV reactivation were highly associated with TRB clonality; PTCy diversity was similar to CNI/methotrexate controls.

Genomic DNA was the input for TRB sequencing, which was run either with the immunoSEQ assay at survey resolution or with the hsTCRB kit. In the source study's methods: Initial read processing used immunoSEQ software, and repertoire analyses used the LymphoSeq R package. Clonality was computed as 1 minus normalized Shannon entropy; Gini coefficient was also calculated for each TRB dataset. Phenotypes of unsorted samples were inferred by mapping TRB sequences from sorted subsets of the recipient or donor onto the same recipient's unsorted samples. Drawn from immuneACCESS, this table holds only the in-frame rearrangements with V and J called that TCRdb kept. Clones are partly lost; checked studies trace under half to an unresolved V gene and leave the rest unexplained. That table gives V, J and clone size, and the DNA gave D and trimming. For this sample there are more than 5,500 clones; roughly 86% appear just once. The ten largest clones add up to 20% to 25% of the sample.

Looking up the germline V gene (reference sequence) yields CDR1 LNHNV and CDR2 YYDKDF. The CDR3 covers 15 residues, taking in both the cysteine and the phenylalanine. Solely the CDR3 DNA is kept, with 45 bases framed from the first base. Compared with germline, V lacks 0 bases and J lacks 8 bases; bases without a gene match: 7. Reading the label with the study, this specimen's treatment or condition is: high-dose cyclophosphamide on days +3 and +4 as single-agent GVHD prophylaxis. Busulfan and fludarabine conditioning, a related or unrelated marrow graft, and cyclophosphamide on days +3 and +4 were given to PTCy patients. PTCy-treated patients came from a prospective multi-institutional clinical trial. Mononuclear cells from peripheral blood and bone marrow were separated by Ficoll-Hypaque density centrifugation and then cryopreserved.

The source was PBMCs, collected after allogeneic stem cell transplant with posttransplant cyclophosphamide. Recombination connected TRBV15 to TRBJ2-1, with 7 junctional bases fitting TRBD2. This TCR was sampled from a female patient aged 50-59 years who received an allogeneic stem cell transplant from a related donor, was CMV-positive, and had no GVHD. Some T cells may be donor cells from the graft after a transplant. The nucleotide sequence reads TGTGCCACCAGCAGAGAGCTCGGGGAGGGGTATGAGCAGTTCTTC. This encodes CATSRELGEGYEQFF.